This TCR beta chain appears in the sequencing data of a study of T-cell reconstitution after alpha-beta-depleted transplantation in children. Preparation of the TCRbeta library involved a method that used unique molecular identifiers. Via MiXCR, TCRdb re-called the PCR reads, giving one row per CDR3 protein. The sample records some 220,000 distinct CDR3 sequences, 11% being singletons. Germline V lookup: CDR1 SGHTA, CDR2 FQGNSA. V was clipped by 3 bases and J by 6 bases; unmatched bases: 5. The CDR3 is 16 residues long. This clonotype has a count of ten or more. Sequences were derived from PBMCs, sampled before TCRalphabeta/CD19-depleted stem cell transplant. The TCR sequence derives from a child less than two years old with acute myeloid leukemia, due to receive a stem cell transplant. The chain uses TRBV7-2 and TRBJ2-4; 13 bases are a match to TRBD2. The CDR3: CASSFTSGRGGNIQYF. DNA for the CDR3: TGTGCCAGCAGCTTTACTAGCGGGAGGGGGGGAAACATTCAGTACTTC.